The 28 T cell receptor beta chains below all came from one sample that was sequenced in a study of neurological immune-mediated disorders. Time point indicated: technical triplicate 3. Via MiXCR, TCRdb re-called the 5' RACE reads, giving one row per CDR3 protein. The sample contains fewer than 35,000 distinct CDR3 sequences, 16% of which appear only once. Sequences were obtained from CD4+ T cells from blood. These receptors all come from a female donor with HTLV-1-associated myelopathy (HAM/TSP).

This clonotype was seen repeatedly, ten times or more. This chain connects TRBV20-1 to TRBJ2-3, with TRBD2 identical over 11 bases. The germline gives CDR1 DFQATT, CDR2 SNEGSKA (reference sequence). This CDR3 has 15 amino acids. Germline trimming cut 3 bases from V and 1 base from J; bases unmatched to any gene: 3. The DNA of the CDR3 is TGCAGTGCTAGGGGTAGCGGGAGGGGCACAGATACGCAGTATTTT. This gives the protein CSARGSGRGTDTQYF.

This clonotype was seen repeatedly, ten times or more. In nucleotides, the CDR3 is TGCGCCAGCAGCAAGGGACTAGCGGGGGGCCAAGAGACCCAGTACTTC. Translation gives CASSKGLAGGQETQYF. The rearrangement links TRBV4-1 to TRBJ2-5; TRBD2 aligns across 15 bases. This CDR3 spans 16 amino acids. Germline trimming cut 5 bases from V and 1 base from J; bases unmatched to any gene: 2. The germline CDR1 and CDR2 sequences are MGHRA and YSYEKL.

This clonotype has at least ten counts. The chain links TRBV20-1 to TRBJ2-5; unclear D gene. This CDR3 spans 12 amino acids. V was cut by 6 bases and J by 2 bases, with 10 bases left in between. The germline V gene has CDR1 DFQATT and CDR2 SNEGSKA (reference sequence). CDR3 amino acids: CSASQGQETQYF. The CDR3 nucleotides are TGCAGTGCCAGTCAAGGGCAAGAGACCCAGTACTTC.

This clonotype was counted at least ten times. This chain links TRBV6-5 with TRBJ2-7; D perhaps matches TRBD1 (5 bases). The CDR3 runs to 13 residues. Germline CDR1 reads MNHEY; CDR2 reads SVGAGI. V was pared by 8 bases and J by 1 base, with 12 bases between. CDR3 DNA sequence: TGTGCCAGCCGACAGACCGGATCCTACGAGCAGTACTTC. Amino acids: CASRQTGSYEQYF.

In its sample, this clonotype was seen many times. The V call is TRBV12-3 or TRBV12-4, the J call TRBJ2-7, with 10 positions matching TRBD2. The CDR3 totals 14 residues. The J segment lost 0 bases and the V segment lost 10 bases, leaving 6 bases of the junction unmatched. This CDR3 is CATSTSGVSYEQYF. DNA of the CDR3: TGTGCCACCTCTACTAGCGGGGTCTCCTACGAGCAGTACTTC.

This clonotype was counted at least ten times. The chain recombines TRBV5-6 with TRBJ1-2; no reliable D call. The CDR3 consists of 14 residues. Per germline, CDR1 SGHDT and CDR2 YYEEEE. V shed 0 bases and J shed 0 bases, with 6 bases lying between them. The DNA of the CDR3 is TGTGCCAGCAGCTTGGATGTCACTAACTATGGCTACACCTTC. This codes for CASSLDVTNYGYTF.

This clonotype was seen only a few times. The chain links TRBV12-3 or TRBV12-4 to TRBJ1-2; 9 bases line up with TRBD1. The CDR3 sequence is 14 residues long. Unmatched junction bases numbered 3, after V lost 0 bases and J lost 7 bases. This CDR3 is CASSLARTGVGYTF. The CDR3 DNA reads TGTGCCAGCAGTTTAGCTAGGACAGGGGTTGGCTACACCTTC.

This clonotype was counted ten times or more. The CDR3 bases are TGTGCCAGCAGTTACCCCCAGCCGTCAGCTAACTATGGCTACACCTTC. Amino acids: CASSYPQPSANYGYTF. The chain carries TRBV6-6 and TRBJ1-2; D gene ambiguous. The CDR3 has 16 amino acids. CDR1 is MNHNY and CDR2 is SVGAGI in the germline V gene (reference sequence). With 2 bases removed from V and 0 bases from J, the gap between germline ends came to 13 bases.

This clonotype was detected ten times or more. The CDR3 sequence is CSARTGTEAFF. CDR3 nucleotide sequence: TGCAGTGCTAGGACGGGGACTGAAGCTTTCTTT. The chain uses TRBV20-1 and TRBJ1-1; D unclear. The length of the CDR3 is 11 residues. CDR1 DFQATT and CDR2 SNEGSKA come from the germline V gene (reference sequence). The V end lost 3 bases, the J end lost 5 bases, and 7 bases lay between the germline ends.

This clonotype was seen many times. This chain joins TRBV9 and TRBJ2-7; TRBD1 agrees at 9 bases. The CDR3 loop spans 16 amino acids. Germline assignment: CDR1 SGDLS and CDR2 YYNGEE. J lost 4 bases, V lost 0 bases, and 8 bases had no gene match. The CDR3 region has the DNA TGTGCCAGCAGCGTAGATCTGGGACAGGGTCAGTACGAGCAGTACTTC. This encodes CASSVDLGQGQYEQYF.

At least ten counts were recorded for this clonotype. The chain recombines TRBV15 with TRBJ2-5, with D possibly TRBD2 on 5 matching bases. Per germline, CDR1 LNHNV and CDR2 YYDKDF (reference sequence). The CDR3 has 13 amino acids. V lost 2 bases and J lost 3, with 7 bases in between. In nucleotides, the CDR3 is TGTGCCACCAGCAGAAGGCGGGAAGAGACCCAGTACTTC. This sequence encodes CATSRRREETQYF.

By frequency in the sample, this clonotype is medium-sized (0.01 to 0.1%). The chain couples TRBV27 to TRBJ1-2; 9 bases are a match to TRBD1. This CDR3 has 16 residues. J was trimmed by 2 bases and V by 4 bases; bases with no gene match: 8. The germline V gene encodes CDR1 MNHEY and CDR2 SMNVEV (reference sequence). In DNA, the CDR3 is TGTGCCAGCAGTTCAACCGCCGGACAGGGGAACTATGGCTACACCTTC. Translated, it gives CASSSTAGQGNYGYTF.

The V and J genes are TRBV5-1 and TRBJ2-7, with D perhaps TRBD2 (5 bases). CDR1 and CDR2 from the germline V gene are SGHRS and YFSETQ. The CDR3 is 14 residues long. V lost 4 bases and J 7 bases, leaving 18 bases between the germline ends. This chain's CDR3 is CASSIEGSIKEQYF. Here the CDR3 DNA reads TGCGCCAGCAGCATCGAGGGCAGCATAAAGGAGCAGTACTTC.

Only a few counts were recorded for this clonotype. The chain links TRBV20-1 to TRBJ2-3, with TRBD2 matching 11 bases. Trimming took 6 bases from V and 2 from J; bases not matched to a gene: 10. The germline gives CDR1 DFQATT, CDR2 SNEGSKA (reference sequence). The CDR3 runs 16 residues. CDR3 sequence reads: CSALTSGVLPTDTQYF. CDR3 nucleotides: TGCAGTGCCTTGACTAGCGGGGTCCTCCCCACAGATACGCAGTATTTT.

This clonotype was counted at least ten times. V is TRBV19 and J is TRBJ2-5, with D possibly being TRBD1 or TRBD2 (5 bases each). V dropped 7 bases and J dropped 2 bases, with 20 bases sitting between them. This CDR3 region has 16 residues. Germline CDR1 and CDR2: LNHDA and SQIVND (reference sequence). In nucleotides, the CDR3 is TGTGCCAGTAAATTGGGGTCAGGGAGTGGGCAAGAGACCCAGTACTTC. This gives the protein CASKLGSGSGQETQYF. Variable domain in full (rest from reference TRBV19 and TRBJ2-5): DGGITQSPKYLFRKEGQNVTLSCEQNLNHDAMYWYRQDPGQGLRLIYYSQIVNDFQKGDIAEGYSVSREKKESFPLTVTSAQKNPTAFYLCASKLGSGSGQETQYFGPGTRLLVL.

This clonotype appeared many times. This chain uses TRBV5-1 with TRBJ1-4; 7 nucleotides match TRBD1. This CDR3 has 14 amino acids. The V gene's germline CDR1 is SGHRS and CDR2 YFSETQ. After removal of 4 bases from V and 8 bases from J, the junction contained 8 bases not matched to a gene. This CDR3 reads CASSAQGFAEKLFF. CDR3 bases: TGCGCCAGCAGCGCACAGGGGTTCGCGGAAAAACTGTTTTTT. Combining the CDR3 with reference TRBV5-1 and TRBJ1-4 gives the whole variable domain KAGVTQTPRYLIKTRGQQVTLSCSPISGHRSVSWYQQTPGQGLQFLFEYFSETQRNKGNFPGRFSGRQFSNSRSEMNVSTLELGDSALYLCASSAQGFAEKLFFGSGTQLSVL.

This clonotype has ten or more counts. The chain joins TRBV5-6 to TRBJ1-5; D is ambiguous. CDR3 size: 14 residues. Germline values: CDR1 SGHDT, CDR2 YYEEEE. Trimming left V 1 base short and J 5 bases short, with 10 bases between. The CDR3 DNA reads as TGTGCCAGCAGCTTGCGAGGGAGGGATCAGCCCCAGCATTTT. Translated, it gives CASSLRGRDQPQHF.

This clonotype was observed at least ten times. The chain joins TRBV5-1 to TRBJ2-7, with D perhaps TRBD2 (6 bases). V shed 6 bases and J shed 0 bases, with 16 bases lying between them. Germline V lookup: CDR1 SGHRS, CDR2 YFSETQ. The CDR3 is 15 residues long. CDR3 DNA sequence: TGCGCCAGCACCCGGACCGGAGGGCTCTCCTACGAGCAGTACTTC. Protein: CASTRTGGLSYEQYF.

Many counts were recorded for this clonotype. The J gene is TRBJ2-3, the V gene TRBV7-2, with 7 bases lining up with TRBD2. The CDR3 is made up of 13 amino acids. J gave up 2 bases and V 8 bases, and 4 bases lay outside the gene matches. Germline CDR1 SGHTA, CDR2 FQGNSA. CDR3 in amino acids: CASAGRATDTQYF. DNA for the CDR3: TGTGCCAGCGCGGGGAGGGCCACAGATACGCAGTATTTT.

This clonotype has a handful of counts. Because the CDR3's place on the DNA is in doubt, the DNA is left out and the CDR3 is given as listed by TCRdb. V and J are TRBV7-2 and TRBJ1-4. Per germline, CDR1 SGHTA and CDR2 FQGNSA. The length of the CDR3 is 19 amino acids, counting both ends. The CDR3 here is CASSFYICSASPENEKLFF.

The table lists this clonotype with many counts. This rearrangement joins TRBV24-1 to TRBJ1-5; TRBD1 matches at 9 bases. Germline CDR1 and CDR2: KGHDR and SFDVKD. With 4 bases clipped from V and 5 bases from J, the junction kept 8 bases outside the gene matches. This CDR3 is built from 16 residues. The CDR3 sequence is CATSDTSRDRDQPQHF. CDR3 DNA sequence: TGTGCCACCAGTGACACGTCCCGGGACAGGGATCAGCCCCAGCATTTT.

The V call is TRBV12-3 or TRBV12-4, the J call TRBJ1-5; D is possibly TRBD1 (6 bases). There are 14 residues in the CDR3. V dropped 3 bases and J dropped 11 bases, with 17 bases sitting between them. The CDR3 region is CASSFAGGPETQHF. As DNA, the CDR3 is TGTGCCAGCAGTTTTGCGGGGGGGCCAGAGACCCAGCATTTT.

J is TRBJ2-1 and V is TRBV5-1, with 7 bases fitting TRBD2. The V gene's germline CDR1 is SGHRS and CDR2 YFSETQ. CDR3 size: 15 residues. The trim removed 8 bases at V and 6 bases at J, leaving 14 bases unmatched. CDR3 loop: CASQLAVLTGNEQFF. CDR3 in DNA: TGCGCCAGTCAGCTAGCGGTCCTTACGGGCAATGAGCAGTTCTTC.

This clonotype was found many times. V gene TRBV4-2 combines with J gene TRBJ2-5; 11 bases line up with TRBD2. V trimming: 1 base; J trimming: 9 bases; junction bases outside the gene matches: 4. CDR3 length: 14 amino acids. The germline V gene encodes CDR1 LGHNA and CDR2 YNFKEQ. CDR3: CASSQVDSGRAQYF. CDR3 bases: TGTGCCAGCAGCCAAGTCGATAGCGGGAGGGCCCAGTACTTC.

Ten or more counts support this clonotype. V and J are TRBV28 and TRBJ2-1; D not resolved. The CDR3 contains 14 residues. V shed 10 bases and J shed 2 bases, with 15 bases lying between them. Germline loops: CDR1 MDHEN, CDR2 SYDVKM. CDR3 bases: TGTGCCACCCTAGACCGATCCACCTACAATGAGCAGTTCTTC. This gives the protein CATLDRSTYNEQFF.

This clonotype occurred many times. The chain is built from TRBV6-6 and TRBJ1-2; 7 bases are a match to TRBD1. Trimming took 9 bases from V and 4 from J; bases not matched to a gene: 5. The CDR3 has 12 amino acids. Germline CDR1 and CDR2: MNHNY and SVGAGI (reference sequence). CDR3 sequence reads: CASGQVSYGYTF. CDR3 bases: TGTGCCAGTGGACAGGTTTCCTATGGCTACACCTTC.

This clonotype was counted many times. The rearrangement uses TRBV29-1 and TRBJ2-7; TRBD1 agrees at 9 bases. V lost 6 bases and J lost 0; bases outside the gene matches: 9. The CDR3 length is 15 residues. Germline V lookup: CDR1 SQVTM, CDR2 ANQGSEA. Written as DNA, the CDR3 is TGCAGCGTAAAACCGGGACAGGGTCTCTCCTACGAGCAGTACTTC. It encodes CSVKPGQGLSYEQYF.

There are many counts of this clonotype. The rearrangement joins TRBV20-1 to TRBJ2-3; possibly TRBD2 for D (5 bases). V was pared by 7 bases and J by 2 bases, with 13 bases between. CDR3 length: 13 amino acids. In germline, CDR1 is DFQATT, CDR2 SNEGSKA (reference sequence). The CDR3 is CSVVGEFTDTQYF. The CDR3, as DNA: TGCAGTGTGGTGGGAGAATTCACAGATACGCAGTATTTT.